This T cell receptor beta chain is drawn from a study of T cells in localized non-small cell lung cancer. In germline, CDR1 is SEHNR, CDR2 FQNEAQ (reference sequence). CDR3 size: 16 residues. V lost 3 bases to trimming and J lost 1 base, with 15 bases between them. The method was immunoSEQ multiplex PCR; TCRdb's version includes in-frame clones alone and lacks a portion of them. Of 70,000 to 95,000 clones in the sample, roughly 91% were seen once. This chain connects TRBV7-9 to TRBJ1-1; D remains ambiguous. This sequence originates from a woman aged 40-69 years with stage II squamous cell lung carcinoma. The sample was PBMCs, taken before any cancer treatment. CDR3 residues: CASSFPPAGWNTEAFF. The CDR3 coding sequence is TGTGCCAGCAGCTTTCCCCCAGCCGGGTGGAACACTGAAGCTTTCTTT.